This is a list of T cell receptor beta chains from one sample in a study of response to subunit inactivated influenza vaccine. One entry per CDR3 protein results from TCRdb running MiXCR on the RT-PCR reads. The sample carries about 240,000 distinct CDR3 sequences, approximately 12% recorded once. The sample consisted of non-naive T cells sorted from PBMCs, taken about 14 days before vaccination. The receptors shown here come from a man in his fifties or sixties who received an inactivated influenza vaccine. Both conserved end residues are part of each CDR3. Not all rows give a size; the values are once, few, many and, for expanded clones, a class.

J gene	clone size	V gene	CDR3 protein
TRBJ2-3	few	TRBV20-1	CSARNKEGADTQYF
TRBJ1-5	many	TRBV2	CASSGRTGRQPQHF
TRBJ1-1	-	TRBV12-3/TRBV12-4	CASSLQEGTEAFF
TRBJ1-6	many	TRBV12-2	CASLRVTNSPLHF
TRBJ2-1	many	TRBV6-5	CASSYSTAGLAGNNEQFF
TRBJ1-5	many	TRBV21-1	CASSKRSWGAGQPQHF
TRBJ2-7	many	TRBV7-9	CASSPWTVPREQYF
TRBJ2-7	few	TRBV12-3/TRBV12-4	CASSSTSGAYEQYF
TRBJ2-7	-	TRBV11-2	CASSQLADSYEQYF
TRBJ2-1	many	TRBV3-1	CASSLGRVGNEQFF
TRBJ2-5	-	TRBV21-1	CASRDRGRETQYF
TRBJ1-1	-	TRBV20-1	CSAKSRNNMNTEAFF
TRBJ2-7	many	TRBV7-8	CASSLAVGDLYEQYF
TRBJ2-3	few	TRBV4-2	CASSQAGLAGAGDTQYF
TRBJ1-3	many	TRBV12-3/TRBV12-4	CASRPYVGRISGNTIYF
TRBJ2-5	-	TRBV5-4	CASRLQGDETQYF
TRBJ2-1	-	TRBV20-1	CSARGLESNFF
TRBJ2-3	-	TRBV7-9	CASSPGTSTSTDTQYF
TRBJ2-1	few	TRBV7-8	CASSVRDSGNEQFF
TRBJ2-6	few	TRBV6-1	CASRVQASGANVLTF
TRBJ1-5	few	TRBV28	CASDRTGGARQPQHF
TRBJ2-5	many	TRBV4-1	CASSQPDREGETQYF
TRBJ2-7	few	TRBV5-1	CASSSRDEGEQYF
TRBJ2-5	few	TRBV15	CATSRGTSGEGETQYF
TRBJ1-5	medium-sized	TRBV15	CATSRDRAQPQHF
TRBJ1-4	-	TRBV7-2	CASSLNHPSTNEKLFF
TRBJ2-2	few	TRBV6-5	CASSYNVGGDTGELFF
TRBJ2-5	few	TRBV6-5	CASSYSLVGTGRRAETQYF
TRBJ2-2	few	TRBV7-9	CASSSRGDTGELFF
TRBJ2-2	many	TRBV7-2	CASSLTTNTGELFF
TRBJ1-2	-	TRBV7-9	CASSPAYRDTKSYGYTF